Listed below are T cell receptor beta chains from one sample, sequenced in a study of blood T cell repertoires in COVID-19. Clones were read by immunoSEQ multiplex PCR, and TCRdb kept only the in-frame ones, dropping some. The sample has 200,000 to 250,000 clones, about four fifths seen once; the top ten hold approximately 4.8%. Sequencing was performed on PBMCs or T cells enriched from blood (not recorded which). Source of these receptors: a woman between 50 and 59 years old who had been exposed to COVID-19. CDR3s include the opening cysteine and the closing phenylalanine or tryptophan. A D gene is named only where the DNA matches it firmly. Clone size appears in some rows only: once, few, many, or a class for an expanded clone.

j_call: TRBJ2-2; d_call: TRBD2; cdr3_length: 17; v_call: TRBV19; clone_size: .; cdr3_aa: CASSTPGLAGGPGELFF; cdr3_nt: TGTGCCAGTAGTACGCCCGGACTAGCGGGGGGGCCCGGGGAGCTGTTTTTT
j_call: TRBJ1-1; d_call: TRBD1; cdr3_length: 14; v_call: TRBV7-8; clone_size: .; cdr3_aa: CASSFTGEVAEAFF; cdr3_nt: TGTGCCAGCAGCTTCACAGGGGAGGTCGCTGAAGCTTTCTTT
j_call: TRBJ1-1; d_call: .; cdr3_length: 14; v_call: TRBV21-1; clone_size: .; cdr3_aa: CASSATGLNTEAFF; cdr3_nt: TGTGCCAGCAGTGCCACAGGACTGAACACTGAAGCTTTCTTT
j_call: TRBJ2-1; d_call: TRBD2; cdr3_length: 14; v_call: TRBV7-3; clone_size: once; cdr3_aa: CASSSNSGANEQFF; cdr3_nt: TGTGCCAGCAGCTCAAATAGCGGGGCTAATGAGCAGTTCTTC
j_call: TRBJ2-3; d_call: TRBD2; cdr3_length: 15; v_call: TRBV10-3; clone_size: .; cdr3_aa: CAIKGGAGRTDTQYF; cdr3_nt: TGTGCCATCAAGGGAGGGGCTGGTCGCACAGATACGCAGTATTTT
j_call: TRBJ1-1; d_call: TRBD1; cdr3_length: 19; v_call: TRBV5-4; clone_size: .; cdr3_aa: CASSPPGQGGLSRGTEAFF; cdr3_nt: TGTGCCAGCAGCCCTCCGGGACAGGGGGGATTAAGTAGGGGCACTGAAGCTTTCTTT
j_call: TRBJ2-6; d_call: .; cdr3_length: 13; v_call: TRBV6-5; clone_size: .; cdr3_aa: CASSEIRANVLTF; cdr3_nt: TGTGCCAGCAGCGAGATAAGGGCCAACGTCCTGACTTTC
j_call: TRBJ1-5; d_call: .; cdr3_length: 14; v_call: TRBV2; clone_size: .; cdr3_aa: CASTPRPSNQPQHF; cdr3_nt: TGTGCCAGCACTCCTAGGCCGAGCAATCAGCCCCAGCATTTT
j_call: TRBJ2-4; d_call: TRBD1; cdr3_length: 17; v_call: TRBV4-2; clone_size: .; cdr3_aa: CASSQSQGKGAKNIQYF; cdr3_nt: TGTGCCAGCAGCCAATCACAGGGGAAGGGAGCCAAAAACATTCAGTACTTC
j_call: TRBJ1-1; d_call: TRBD1; cdr3_length: 13; v_call: TRBV7-2; clone_size: once; cdr3_aa: CASSTRTGRATFF; cdr3_nt: TGTGCCAGCAGCACCCGGACAGGTAGGGCAACTTTCTTT
j_call: TRBJ2-3; d_call: .; cdr3_length: 17; v_call: TRBV9; clone_size: few; cdr3_aa: CASSVVGGLTSTDTQYF; cdr3_nt: TGTGCCAGCAGCGTAGTGGGCGGGCTAACTAGCACAGATACGCAGTATTTT
j_call: TRBJ1-5; d_call: .; cdr3_length: 13; v_call: TRBV7-2; clone_size: .; cdr3_aa: CASSRDSNQPQHF; cdr3_nt: TGTGCCAGCAGCCGAGATAGCAATCAGCCCCAGCATTTT
j_call: TRBJ2-5; d_call: .; cdr3_length: 17; v_call: TRBV4-2; clone_size: many; cdr3_aa: CASSQDWGGQGSKTQYF; cdr3_nt: TGTGCCAGCAGCCAAGATTGGGGAGGGCAGGGGAGTAAGACCCAGTACTTC
j_call: TRBJ1-5; d_call: .; cdr3_length: 15; v_call: TRBV19; clone_size: .; cdr3_aa: CASTKVGGGIQPQHF; cdr3_nt: TGTGCCAGTACCAAAGTGGGGGGGGGCATACAGCCCCAGCATTTT
j_call: TRBJ1-5; d_call: .; cdr3_length: 15; v_call: TRBV28; clone_size: .; cdr3_aa: CASSGRGLGNQPQHF; cdr3_nt: TGTGCCAGCAGTGGGAGGGGTCTGGGCAATCAGCCCCAGCATTTT
j_call: TRBJ1-5; d_call: TRBD1; cdr3_length: 13; v_call: TRBV10-2; clone_size: .; cdr3_aa: CASRGDSRGPQHF; cdr3_nt: TGCGCCAGCAGAGGGGACAGCCGGGGGCCCCAGCATTTT
j_call: TRBJ1-1; d_call: .; cdr3_length: 15; v_call: TRBV28; clone_size: .; cdr3_aa: CASSPTLEANTEAFF; cdr3_nt: TGTGCCAGCAGCCCAACTCTTGAGGCTAACACTGAAGCTTTCTTT
j_call: TRBJ2-3; d_call: TRBD2; cdr3_length: 15; v_call: TRBV5-1; clone_size: .; cdr3_aa: CASSLELAGTDTQYF; cdr3_nt: TGCGCCAGCAGCTTGGAACTAGCGGGCACAGATACGCAGTATTTT
j_call: TRBJ2-7; d_call: TRBD1; cdr3_length: 12; v_call: TRBV25-1; clone_size: .; cdr3_aa: CASSVTGVEQYF; cdr3_nt: TGTGCCAGCAGTGTGACAGGGGTTGAGCAGTACTTC
j_call: TRBJ1-6; d_call: TRBD1; cdr3_length: 16; v_call: TRBV19; clone_size: .; cdr3_aa: CASTADRAPYNSPLHF; cdr3_nt: TGTGCCAGTACCGCGGACAGGGCCCCTTATAATTCACCCCTCCACTTT
j_call: TRBJ2-3; d_call: TRBD2; cdr3_length: 15; v_call: TRBV5-4; clone_size: .; cdr3_aa: CASSLALADTDTQYF; cdr3_nt: TGTGCCAGCAGCTTGGCGCTAGCGGACACAGATACGCAGTATTTT
j_call: TRBJ1-1; d_call: .; cdr3_length: 11; v_call: TRBV19; clone_size: .; cdr3_aa: CATVVATEAFF; cdr3_nt: TGTGCCACTGTCGTGGCCACTGAAGCTTTCTTT
j_call: TRBJ2-3; d_call: .; cdr3_length: 16; v_call: TRBV7-8; clone_size: .; cdr3_aa: CASSLASPGSTDTQYF; cdr3_nt: TGTGCCAGCAGCTTAGCGTCCCCAGGAAGCACAGATACGCAGTATTTT
j_call: TRBJ1-5; d_call: TRBD1; cdr3_length: 15; v_call: TRBV28; clone_size: .; cdr3_aa: CASSGRQGAGQPQHF; cdr3_nt: TGTGCCAGCAGTGGTCGACAGGGGGCCGGGCAGCCCCAGCATTTT
j_call: TRBJ1-3; d_call: TRBD1; cdr3_length: 13; v_call: TRBV29-1; clone_size: .; cdr3_aa: CSARQGSGNTIYF; cdr3_nt: TGCAGCGCTAGACAGGGCTCTGGAAACACCATATATTTT
j_call: TRBJ1-1; d_call: .; cdr3_length: 14; v_call: TRBV19; clone_size: .; cdr3_aa: CASREEGGNTEAFF; cdr3_nt: TGTGCCAGTAGAGAAGAGGGTGGAAACACTGAAGCTTTCTTT
j_call: TRBJ1-5; d_call: .; cdr3_length: 14; v_call: TRBV6-6; clone_size: .; cdr3_aa: CASRAAGENQPQHF; cdr3_nt: TGTGCCAGCAGGGCCGCAGGGGAAAATCAGCCCCAGCATTTT
j_call: TRBJ2-1; d_call: TRBD2; cdr3_length: 15; v_call: TRBV30; clone_size: .; cdr3_aa: CAWSALAGVYNEQFF; cdr3_nt: TGTGCCTGGTCCGCCCTAGCGGGGGTATACAATGAGCAGTTCTTC
j_call: TRBJ1-1; d_call: TRBD1; cdr3_length: 17; v_call: TRBV27; clone_size: .; cdr3_aa: CASSFTGRGRRDTEAFF; cdr3_nt: TGTGCCAGCAGTTTTACGGGCAGGGGGCGGCGGGACACTGAAGCTTTCTTT
j_call: TRBJ1-3; d_call: .; cdr3_length: 15; v_call: TRBV6-6; clone_size: .; cdr3_aa: CASSLRGTSGNTIYF; cdr3_nt: TGTGCCAGCAGCCTACGGGGGACCTCTGGAAACACCATATATTTT
j_call: TRBJ1-1; d_call: .; cdr3_length: 17; v_call: TRBV21-1; clone_size: .; cdr3_aa: CASSKEQEPIRWTEAFF; cdr3_nt: TGTGCCAGCAGCAAGGAACAGGAACCCATTCGTTGGACTGAAGCTTTCTTT
j_call: TRBJ1-2; d_call: .; cdr3_length: 12; v_call: TRBV23-1; clone_size: .; cdr3_aa: CATPRTHYGYTF; cdr3_nt: TGCGCCACCCCCCGCACACACTATGGCTACACCTTC
j_call: TRBJ2-7; d_call: TRBD2; cdr3_length: 16; v_call: TRBV6-2/TRBV6-3; clone_size: .; cdr3_aa: CASSPPLAGIGGEQYF; cdr3_nt: TGTGCCAGCAGCCCTCCGCTAGCGGGTATCGGGGGCGAGCAGTACTTC
j_call: TRBJ1-1; d_call: TRBD1; cdr3_length: 11; v_call: TRBV7-9; clone_size: many; cdr3_aa: CASRGQLEAFF; cdr3_nt: TGTGCCAGCAGGGGACAGCTTGAAGCTTTCTTT
j_call: TRBJ2-7; d_call: .; cdr3_length: 14; v_call: TRBV29-1; clone_size: .; cdr3_aa: CSVEGGPSPYEQYF; cdr3_nt: TGCAGCGTTGAGGGGGGGCCCTCGCCCTACGAGCAGTACTTC
j_call: TRBJ1-1; d_call: .; cdr3_length: 13; v_call: TRBV2; clone_size: few; cdr3_aa: CASIPDQGREAFF; cdr3_nt: TGTGCCAGCATCCCGGACCAGGGGCGTGAAGCTTTCTTT
j_call: TRBJ2-3; d_call: .; cdr3_length: 14; v_call: TRBV10-1; clone_size: .; cdr3_aa: CASSDDYNTDTQYF; cdr3_nt: TGCGCCAGCAGTGACGACTACAACACAGATACGCAGTATTTT
j_call: TRBJ1-5; d_call: TRBD1; cdr3_length: 15; v_call: TRBV11-2; clone_size: .; cdr3_aa: CASSLEGQGSQPQHF; cdr3_nt: TGTGCCAGCAGCTTAGAGGGACAGGGCTCTCAGCCCCAGCATTTT
j_call: TRBJ2-1; d_call: TRBD2; cdr3_length: 16; v_call: TRBV7-2; clone_size: once; cdr3_aa: CASSLAGTSAMNEQFF; cdr3_nt: TGTGCCAGCAGCTTAGCGGGGACTAGCGCGATGAATGAGCAGTTCTTC